The present T cell receptor beta chain was sequenced within a study of T cells in women clearing cervical HPV infection. Study in general: Case blood was drawn when the lesion was first found; control blood after infection became undetectable.

With V trimmed by 3 bases and J by 1 base, 2 bases remained unmatched. The CDR3 extends over 14 amino acids. From germline, CDR1 is SQVTM and CDR2 ANQGSEA. Assay used: immunoSEQ multiplex PCR; TCRdb lists only in-frame clones, some missing. This listing includes 30,000 to 50,000 clones. Study-level results: CIN3+ cases had significantly higher TCR repertoire richness than controls, but evenness did not differ. Associations may precede or follow infection; HPV-specific or memory T cells were not isolated.

Each participant carried one incident cervical HPV16 infection only. Turning to this clone: Its antigen is still unknown. The read gets to within 3 residues of the CDR3 end, and the germline J gene fills in the rest.

The sample was blood buffy coat. The chain uses TRBV29-1 and TRBJ1-4; 7 bases are a match to TRBD1. The sequence came from a woman aged 18 to 75 with a cervical HPV16 infection that either progressed to CIN3+ or cleared (not recorded which). Partial CDR3 DNA: TGCAGCGTTGAGGGGACAGAAACTAATGAAAAA. Residues: CSVEGTETNEK. The full CDR3 reads CSVEGTETNEKLFF.